A selection of T cell receptor beta chains follows, all from one sample in a study of blood T cell repertoires in COVID-19. Produced via immunoSEQ multiplex PCR; TCRdb's table is partial and in-frame only. The table records about 200,000 clones, approximately 82% of them present only once. Sequencing was performed on peripheral blood. Receptor source: a human donor with acute or convalescent COVID-19. The donor label of this sample is uncertain. CDR3s include the opening cysteine and the closing phenylalanine or tryptophan. Not all rows give a size; the values are once, few, many and, for expanded clones, a class.

J: TRBJ1-4
V: TRBV5-1
size: -
CDR3: CASSPRQGKEKLFF

J: TRBJ1-5
V: TRBV9
size: -
CDR3: CASSVGPVPNQPQHF

J: TRBJ1-2
V: TRBV30
size: -
CDR3: CAWSPLSLLRAYYGYTF

J: TRBJ2-5
V: TRBV5-1
size: -
CDR3: CASSLLQETQYF

J: TRBJ1-5
V: TRBV3-1/TRBV3-2
size: -
CDR3: CASSARGRNQPQHF

J: TRBJ2-1
V: TRBV7-2
size: -
CDR3: CASSSLAGGPHNEQFF

J: TRBJ2-3
V: TRBV9
size: -
CDR3: CASSVGASASDTQYF

J: TRBJ1-5
V: TRBV2
size: -
CDR3: CASKSGAGVPQHF

J: TRBJ1-5
V: TRBV27
size: once
CDR3: CASSFNAGNQPQHF

J: TRBJ2-1
V: TRBV21-1
size: -
CDR3: CASTTSEAYNEQFF

J: TRBJ2-7
V: TRBV4-2
size: -
CDR3: CASSQEERRGPYEQYF

J: TRBJ2-2
V: TRBV11-2
size: few
CDR3: CASSTPTDIGELFF

J: TRBJ1-1
V: TRBV18
size: -
CDR3: CASSPPTGRETEAFF

J: TRBJ2-1
V: TRBV5-4
size: once
CDR3: CASSFAGLGNGEQFF

J: TRBJ2-7
V: TRBV14
size: once
CDR3: CASSQAGVWYF

J: TRBJ1-1
V: TRBV5-1
size: -
CDR3: CASSLDGTGVTEAFF

J: TRBJ1-6
V: TRBV30
size: once
CDR3: CAWSDFGSPLHF